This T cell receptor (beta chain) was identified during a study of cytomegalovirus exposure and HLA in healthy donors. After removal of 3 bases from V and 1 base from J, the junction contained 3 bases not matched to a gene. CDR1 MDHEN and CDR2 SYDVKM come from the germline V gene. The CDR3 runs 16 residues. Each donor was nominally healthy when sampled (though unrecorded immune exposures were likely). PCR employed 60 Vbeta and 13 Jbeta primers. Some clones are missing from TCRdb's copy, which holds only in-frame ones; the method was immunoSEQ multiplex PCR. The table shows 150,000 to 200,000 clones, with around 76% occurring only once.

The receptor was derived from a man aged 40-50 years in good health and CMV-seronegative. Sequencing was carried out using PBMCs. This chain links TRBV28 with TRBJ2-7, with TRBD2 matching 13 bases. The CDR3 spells CASSFGLAGASYEQYF. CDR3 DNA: TGTGCCAGCAGTTTCGGACTAGCGGGAGCATCCTACGAGCAGTACTTC.